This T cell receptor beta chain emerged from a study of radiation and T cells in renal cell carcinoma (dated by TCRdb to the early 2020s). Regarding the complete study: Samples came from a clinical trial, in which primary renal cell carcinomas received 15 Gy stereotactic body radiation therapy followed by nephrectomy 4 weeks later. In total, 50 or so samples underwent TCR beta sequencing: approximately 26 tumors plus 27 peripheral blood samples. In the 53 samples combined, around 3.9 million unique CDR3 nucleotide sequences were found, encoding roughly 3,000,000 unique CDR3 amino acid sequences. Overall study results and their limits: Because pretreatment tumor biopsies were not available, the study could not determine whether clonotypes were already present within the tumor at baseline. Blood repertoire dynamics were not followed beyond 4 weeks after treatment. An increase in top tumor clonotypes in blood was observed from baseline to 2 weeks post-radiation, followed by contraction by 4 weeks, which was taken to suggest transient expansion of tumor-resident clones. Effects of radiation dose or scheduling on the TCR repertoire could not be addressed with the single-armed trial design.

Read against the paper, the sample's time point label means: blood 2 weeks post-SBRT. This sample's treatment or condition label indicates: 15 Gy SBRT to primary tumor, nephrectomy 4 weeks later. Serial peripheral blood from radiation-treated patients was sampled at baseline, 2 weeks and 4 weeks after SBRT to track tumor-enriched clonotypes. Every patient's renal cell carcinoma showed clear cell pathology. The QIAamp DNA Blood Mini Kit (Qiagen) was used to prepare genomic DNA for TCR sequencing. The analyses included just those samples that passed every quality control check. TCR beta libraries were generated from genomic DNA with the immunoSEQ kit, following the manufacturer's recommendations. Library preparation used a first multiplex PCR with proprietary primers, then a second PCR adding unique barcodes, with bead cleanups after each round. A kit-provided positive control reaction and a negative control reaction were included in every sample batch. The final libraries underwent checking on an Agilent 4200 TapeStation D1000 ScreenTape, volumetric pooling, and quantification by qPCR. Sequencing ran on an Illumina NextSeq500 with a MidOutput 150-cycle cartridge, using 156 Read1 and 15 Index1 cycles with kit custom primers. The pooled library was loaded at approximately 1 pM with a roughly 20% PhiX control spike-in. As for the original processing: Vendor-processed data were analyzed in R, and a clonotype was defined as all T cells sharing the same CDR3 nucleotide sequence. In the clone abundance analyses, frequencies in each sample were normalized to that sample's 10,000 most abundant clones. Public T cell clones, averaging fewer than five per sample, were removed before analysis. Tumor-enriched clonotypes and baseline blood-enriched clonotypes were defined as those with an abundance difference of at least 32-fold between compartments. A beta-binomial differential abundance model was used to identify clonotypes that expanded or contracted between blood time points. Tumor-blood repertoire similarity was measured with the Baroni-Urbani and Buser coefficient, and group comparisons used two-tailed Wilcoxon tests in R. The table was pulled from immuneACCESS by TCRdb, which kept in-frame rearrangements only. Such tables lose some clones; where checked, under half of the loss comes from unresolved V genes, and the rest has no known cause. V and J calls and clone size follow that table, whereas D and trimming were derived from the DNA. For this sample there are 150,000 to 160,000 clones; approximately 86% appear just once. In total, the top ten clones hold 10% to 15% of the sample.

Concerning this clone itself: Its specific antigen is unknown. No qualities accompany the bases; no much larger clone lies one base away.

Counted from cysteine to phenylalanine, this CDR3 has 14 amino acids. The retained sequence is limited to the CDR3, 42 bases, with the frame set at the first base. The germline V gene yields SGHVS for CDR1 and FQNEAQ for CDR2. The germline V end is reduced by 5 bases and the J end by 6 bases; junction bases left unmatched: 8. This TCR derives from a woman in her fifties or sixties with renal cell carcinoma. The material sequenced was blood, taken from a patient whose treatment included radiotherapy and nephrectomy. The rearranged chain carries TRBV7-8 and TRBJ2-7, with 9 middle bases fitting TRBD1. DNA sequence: TGTGCCAGCAGCGGACGGACAGGGGTCGGCGAGCAGTACTTC. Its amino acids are CASSGRTGVGEQYF.